Listed below are T cell receptor beta chains from one sample, sequenced in a study of beta chain features in type 1 diabetes. Some clones are missing from TCRdb's copy, which holds only in-frame ones; the method was immunoSEQ multiplex PCR. The sample lists over 650,000 clones; over 13% were seen once. Material for sequencing was naive CD4+ T cells from blood. The source of these receptors is a man between 18 and 35 years old with type 1 diabetes. CDR3s include the opening cysteine and the closing phenylalanine or tryptophan. D genes are given only for firm matches. Rows may omit the clone size; those that give it use once, few, many or a size class.

V	D	size	J	DNA	CDR3
TRBV11-2	TRBD2	NA	TRBJ2-1	TGTGCCAGCAGCATAAGCGGGAGCAGCTACAATGAGCAGTTCTTC	CASSISGSSYNEQFF
TRBV30	NA	NA	TRBJ2-5	TGTGCCTGGAGTAGGGGATCTCGGGAGACCCAGTACTTC	CAWSRGSRETQYF
TRBV15	NA	NA	TRBJ1-4	TGTGCCACCAGCAGACGCCGACAGTTTTTTAATGAAAAACTGTTTTTT	CATSRRRQFFNEKLFF
TRBV18	TRBD2	few	TRBJ2-5	TGTGCCAGCTCACCAGAGCTGAGGACTAGCGGGATTCAAGAGACCCAGTACTTC	CASSPELRTSGIQETQYF
TRBV2	NA	NA	TRBJ1-4	TGTGCCAGCAGTGAGGGTAGGAGGAAGGAAAAACTGTTTTTT	CASSEGRRKEKLFF
TRBV28	NA	few	TRBJ2-6	TGTGCCAGCACCAAAGTAGGGCCCCGGGGCAACGTCCTGACTTTC	CASTKVGPRGNVLTF
TRBV5-1	TRBD2	few	TRBJ2-5	TGCGCCAGCAGCAAAGCTAGCGGCGTAGAAGAGACCCAGTACTTC	CASSKASGVEETQYF
TRBV7-7	TRBD2	NA	TRBJ2-2	TGTGCTAGCAGCTTAGGACTAGCGGGAGCCGGGGAGCTGTTTTTT	CASSLGLAGAGELFF
TRBV14	TRBD2	few	TRBJ2-3	TGTGCCAGCAGCCAAGTACGGCCTAGCGGAGATACGCAGTATTTT	CASSQVRPSGDTQYF
TRBV29-1	NA	few	TRBJ2-7	TGCAGCGTAACCGGGACACGTGATACCGAGCAGTACTTC	CSVTGTRDTEQYF
TRBV30	NA	NA	TRBJ2-6	TGTGCCTGGAGTTGGGCGGGCTTGAGGGCCAACGTCCTGACTTTC	CAWSWAGLRANVLTF
TRBV30	NA	few	TRBJ1-2	TGTGCCTGGAGTGTAATCGGCTTATCCTATGGCTACACCTTC	CAWSVIGLSYGYTF
TRBV5-1	NA	few	TRBJ2-3	TGCGCCAGCAGCGAAGGATCTACAAGATGGACAGATACGCAGTATTTT	CASSEGSTRWTDTQYF
TRBV6-6	NA	NA	TRBJ2-1	TGTGCCAGCAGCCCCCGGGGCGTGGAGCAGTTCTTC	CASSPRGVEQFF
TRBV5-1	NA	NA	TRBJ2-7	TGCGCCAGCAGCCGGGGCCCTACAGCCTACGAGCAGTACTTC	CASSRGPTAYEQYF
TRBV5-6	NA	NA	TRBJ1-6	TGTGCCAGCAGCCCCGGGGTGACATATAATTCACCCCTCCACTTT	CASSPGVTYNSPLHF
TRBV19	NA	NA	TRBJ2-1	TGTGCCAGTACCGACAGTACCTACAATGAGCAGTTCTTC	CASTDSTYNEQFF
TRBV10-3	NA	NA	TRBJ2-7	TGTGCCATCAGCGGTACAGCTCCCGGGGCCTACGAGCAGTACTTC	CAISGTAPGAYEQYF
TRBV15	NA	few	TRBJ1-2	TGTGCCACCAGCGTTGACAACTATGGCTACACCTTC	CATSVDNYGYTF
TRBV25-1	NA	few	TRBJ1-2	TGTGCCAGCAGTCCACAGGGATTCGGCTATGGCTACACCTTC	CASSPQGFGYGYTF
TRBV5-1	NA	NA	TRBJ2-1	TGCGCCAGCAGCTTGGTGGCGGTTAATGAGCAGTTCTTC	CASSLVAVNEQFF
TRBV6-5	TRBD2	few	TRBJ2-1	TGTGCCAGCAGTTACTCCGGGACTAGCGGGAACAATGAGCAGTTCTTC	CASSYSGTSGNNEQFF
TRBV30	NA	NA	TRBJ1-2	TGTGCCTGGCAAAGGACAGTCTATGGCTACACCTTC	CAWQRTVYGYTF
TRBV9	TRBD2	NA	TRBJ2-5	TGTGCCAGCAGCCCCCGAAGACTAGCGGGTTTCCAAGAGACCCAGTACTTC	CASSPRRLAGFQETQYF
TRBV6-5	TRBD1	few	TRBJ2-7	TGTGCCAGCAGTTACTCGATTGGACAGGGTTACGAGCAGTACTTC	CASSYSIGQGYEQYF
TRBV2	TRBD1	NA	TRBJ2-7	TGTGCCAGCAGTGAAACAGGGGCCTCCTACGAGCAGTACTTC	CASSETGASYEQYF
TRBV2	NA	NA	TRBJ2-3	TGTGCCAGCAGCCTGGCGACGGGCACAGATACGCAGTATTTT	CASSLATGTDTQYF
TRBV5-1	NA	NA	TRBJ2-5	TGCGCCAGCAGCCAGGACACGAACCAAGAGACCCAGTACTTC	CASSQDTNQETQYF
TRBV2	TRBD1	NA	TRBJ1-1	TGTGCCAGCAGGGACAGGGGCTCGGAAGCTTTCTTT	CASRDRGSEAFF
TRBV28	NA	few	TRBJ2-1	TGTGCCAGCACCAGAGAGGTTGGCAATGAGCAGTTCTTC	CASTREVGNEQFF
TRBV15	TRBD2	few	TRBJ2-1	TGTGCCACCAGCAGAGAGCCTCACGGGGGGTTCAATGAGCAGTTCTTC	CATSREPHGGFNEQFF
TRBV9	NA	NA	TRBJ1-2	TGTGCCAGCAGCGTAGATCGTGGGGAGGGCGGCTACACCTTC	CASSVDRGEGGYTF
TRBV5-4	NA	NA	TRBJ1-2	TGTGCCAGCAGCTTGAATACGAACACAGACAATGGCTACACCTTC	CASSLNTNTDNGYTF